This is a list of T cell receptor beta chains from one sample in a study of spatial heterogeneity in lung cancer. TCRdb reprocessed the 5' RACE reads with MiXCR, giving one entry per CDR3 protein. This sample has some 2,000 distinct CDR3 sequences; roughly 9.4% occur once, and the top ten carry about 20%. The starting material was normal lung tissue next to the tumor, obtained at surgery. Every receptor here comes from a female donor with early-stage non-small cell lung cancer. Both conserved end residues are part of each CDR3. Each record gives: V gene, clone size, CDR3 protein. A clone size is listed for some rows: how often the clone was seen (once, few, many), or a class if it is expanded.

TRBV12-3/TRBV12-4,many,CASSRGGKDNEQFF
TRBV10-3,medium-sized,CAISETSGTSGGAIDEQFF
TRBV28,few,CASSFGFVTSGNGELFF
TRBV7-9,medium-sized,CASSLGTATYEQYF
TRBV30,large,CAWSGDNQETQYF
TRBV12-3/TRBV12-4,medium-sized,CASSLKGLNYGYTF
TRBV28,medium-sized,CASSTPAATDTQYF
TRBV11-3,medium-sized,CASSHGQMRGEKLFF
TRBV20-1,medium-sized,CSAGRDRTSSYEQYF
TRBV7-9,few,CASSPSGQIQETQYF
TRBV7-2,large,CASSSDRGSEAFF
TRBV7-2,-,CASSNVGGNTIYF
TRBV15,medium-sized,CATSRYREGYEQYF
TRBV30,large,CACFLGSSYNEQFF
TRBV5-6,medium-sized,CASSLAKGVWETQYF
TRBV11-2,medium-sized,CASSLGVSGGTETQYF
TRBV12-3/TRBV12-4,medium-sized,CASSGTASGNTIYF
TRBV20-1,many,CSAREPGGSSYNEQFF
TRBV20-1,medium-sized,CSAGLAGGQGDTQYF
TRBV2,medium-sized,CASSESGSYNEQFF
TRBV27,medium-sized,CASSLSGVSSYNEQFF
TRBV28,few,CASTMDRDSYEQYF
TRBV7-2,medium-sized,CASSSLVTDTQYF
TRBV27,medium-sized,CASSLYGGTQEFF
TRBV30,medium-sized,CAWKGQAGTGELFF
TRBV18,medium-sized,CASAGQGAHAATGELFF
TRBV10-3,medium-sized,CAISVGSGGAADTQYF
TRBV5-1,medium-sized,CASSLQQGNTDTQYF
TRBV28,few,CASSSSGGRDEQFF
TRBV5-1,medium-sized,CASSLEPSSGNTIYF
TRBV9,medium-sized,CASSPRGGAQAETQYF
TRBV7-9,medium-sized,CASSALTTEYQETQYF
TRBV3-1,medium-sized,CASRLGNTEAFF
TRBV20-1,medium-sized,CSARALRRQRTGETNEKLFF
TRBV5-1,medium-sized,CASNRGGSTDTQYF
TRBV7-3,medium-sized,CASSLGGGLGYNEQFF
TRBV20-1,medium-sized,CSARDRVSYNEQFF
TRBV7-9,-,CASSAGTGFDEQFF
TRBV7-2,medium-sized,CASNSLGVSGGAQEQFF
TRBV10-3,large,CAISEGAPGDTQYF
TRBV29-1,few,CSVEPSLGETQYF
TRBV6-2/TRBV6-3,medium-sized,CASSPPPSGGARQPQHF
TRBV3-1,medium-sized,CASSLLGEQYF
TRBV6-2/TRBV6-3,medium-sized,CASSTTGSETQYF
TRBV20-1,medium-sized,CSARDRPAGVLNEQFF
TRBV7-3,medium-sized,CASRPNPAGGINEQFF
TRBV19,few,CASSIRDELWAGELFF
TRBV28,-,CASSLGTGYEQFF
TRBV29-1,large,CSVMDADNSPLHF
TRBV9,medium-sized,CASSVGQVNEQFF
TRBV27,medium-sized,CASGEQGPYNEQFF
TRBV6-5,medium-sized,CASSYGDRSSYNSPLHF
TRBV5-1,medium-sized,CASSLESSGENIQYF